Following are 17 T cell receptor beta chains from one sample sequenced in a study of blood T cell repertoires in COVID-19. Sequenced by immunoSEQ multiplex PCR; TCRdb stores in-frame clones only, minus some. The table shows 540,000 or so clones, with about 89% occurring only once. The sample consisted of peripheral blood. These receptor sequences come from a woman aged 45-65 years with COVID-19, enrolled during active disease.

V and J are TRBV11-2 and TRBJ1-1; 10 nucleotides match TRBD1. With 4 bases clipped from V and 1 base from J, the junction kept 6 bases outside the gene matches. Per the germline V gene, CDR1 is SGHAT and CDR2 is FQNNGV. The CDR3 totals 16 residues. CDR3 amino acids: CASSSDRGRKNTEAFF. The CDR3 bases are TGTGCCAGCAGCTCAGACAGGGGGCGAAAGAACACTGAAGCTTTCTTT.

The V and J genes are TRBV7-9 and TRBJ1-1; D is undetermined. CDR1 is SEHNR, CDR2 FQNEAQ, per germline (reference sequence). The CDR3 loop spans 11 amino acids. Deletions cut 4 bases from V and 6 bases from J, with 6 bases between. CDR3 region: CASSSQPEAFF. The CDR3 nucleotides are TGTGCCAGCAGCTCACAGCCTGAAGCTTTCTTT.

The V and J genes are TRBV6-1 and TRBJ1-2; 9 nucleotides align to TRBD1. CDR1 MNHNS and CDR2 SASEGT come from the germline V gene. V lost 2 bases to trimming and J lost 8 bases; unmatched junction nucleotides: 9. The CDR3 totals 15 residues. CDR3 region: CASSEPQDRGLGYTF. In DNA form, the CDR3 reads TGTGCCAGCAGTGAACCCCAGGACAGGGGATTGGGCTACACCTTC.

The chain recombines TRBV11-2 with TRBJ2-7, with D hard to call. The CDR3 spans 13 residues. The V end lost 1 base, the J end lost 2 bases, and 6 bases lay between the germline ends. In germline, CDR1 is SGHAT, CDR2 FQNNGV. The CDR3 is CASSLGLTYEQYF. The CDR3, as DNA: TGTGCCAGCAGCTTAGGGCTCACCTACGAGCAGTACTTC.

CDR3 residues: CASSLYWTGGNSPLHF. CDR3 bases: TGTGCCAGCAGCTTGTACTGGACAGGTGGTAATTCACCCCTCCACTTT. The chain uses TRBV5-6 and TRBJ1-6, with 7 bases fitting TRBD1. The CDR3 has 16 amino acids. Germline trimming cut 1 base from V and 6 bases from J; bases unmatched to any gene: 7. CDR1 and CDR2 (germline): SGHDT, YYEEEE.

The V call is TRBV19, the J call TRBJ2-3; 9 bases are shared with TRBD2. Germline CDR1 and CDR2: LNHDA and SQIVND (reference sequence). The CDR3 sequence is 15 residues long. Losses at the gene ends were 6 bases for V and 0 bases for J; bases not matched to a gene: 4. The CDR3 loop reads CASRTSGGSTDTQYF. CDR3 in DNA: TGTGCCAGTAGAACAAGCGGGGGGAGCACAGATACGCAGTATTTT.

V is TRBV3-1 (or the pseudogene TRBV3-2) and J is TRBJ1-1; no clear D. V was cut by 4 bases and J by 5 bases, with 14 bases left in between. This CDR3 is 14 amino acids long. The germline V gene encodes CDR1 LGHDT and CDR2 YNNKEL (reference sequence). The CDR3 sequence is CASSLVTSGTEAFF. Written as DNA, the CDR3 is TGTGCCAGCAGCCTCGTAACTAGTGGTACTGAAGCTTTCTTT.

The chain couples TRBV21-1 to TRBJ2-6; the table's TRBD1 call for D was not verified on the DNA. TRBV21-1 is flagged as a pseudogene. This CDR3 has 20 amino acids. Written as DNA, the CDR3 is TGTGCCAGCAGCAAGGAAACTCTGGGGACAGGGTATCCCGGGGCCAACGTCCTGACTTTC. Its translation is CASSKETLGTGYPGANVLTF.

There are a few counts of this clone. The CDR3 nucleotides are TGTGCCAGCTCCGGAGGACTAGCCCCGGGATATACGCAGTATTTT. It specifies CASSGGLAPGYTQYF. The chain is built from TRBV18 and TRBJ2-3, with 8 bases that match TRBD2. V trimming: 6 bases; J trimming: 7 bases; junction bases outside the gene matches: 12. This CDR3 has 15 residues. The germline CDR1 and CDR2 sequences are KGHSH and LQKENI.

This chain uses TRBV6-5 with TRBJ2-7; 8 bases line up with TRBD2. Germline CDR1 and CDR2: MNHEY and SVGAGI. Losses at the gene ends were 6 bases for V and 2 bases for J; bases not matched to a gene: 3. The CDR3 runs to 13 residues. Written as DNA, the CDR3 is TGTGCCAGCAGGGCGGGGGGCCCCTACGAGCAGTACTTC. Translation gives CASRAGGPYEQYF.

The chain is built from TRBV29-1 and TRBJ1-1, with 11 nucleotides matching TRBD1. CDR1 and CDR2 from the germline V gene are SQVTM and ANQGSEA. Trimming cost V 5 bases and J 3 bases; bases outside gene matches: 8. CDR3 length: 15 amino acids. CDR3 coding DNA: TGCAGCGTTTATGGACGGACAGGGGGCGACACTGAAGCTTTCTTT. As protein: CSVYGRTGGDTEAFF.

V and J are TRBV9 and TRBJ1-5, with 7 bases lining up with TRBD1. V lost 0 bases and J lost 6; bases outside the gene matches: 6. The CDR3 is 15 residues long. Germline-derived CDR1 and CDR2 are SGDLS and YYNGEE. CDR3 protein: CASSVDEGAGQPQHF. The CDR3 coding sequence is TGTGCCAGCAGCGTAGATGAGGGGGCAGGTCAGCCCCAGCATTTT. Full variable domain (remainder filled in from reference TRBV9 and TRBJ1-5): DSGVTQTPKHLITATGQRVTLRCSPRSGDLSVYWYQQSLDQGLQFLIQYYNGEERAKGNILERFSAQQFPDLHSELNLSSLELGDSALYFCASSVDEGAGQPQHFGDGTRLSIL.

The V and J genes are TRBV24-1 and TRBJ2-7, with TRBD2 as a possible D gene (5 bases). This CDR3 contains 13 residues. CDR1 is KGHDR and CDR2 is SFDVKD in the germline V gene. Trimming shortened V by 0 bases and J by 3 bases, and 5 bases separated the two germline ends. CDR3 protein: CATSDLEGYEQYF. DNA for the CDR3: TGTGCCACCAGTGATTTGGAGGGCTACGAGCAGTACTTC.

The chain employs TRBV30 and TRBJ1-2, with D possibly TRBD1 on 5 matching bases. V was clipped by 2 bases and J by 13 bases, with 17 bases between them. This CDR3 comprises 12 residues. From germline, CDR1 is GTSNPN and CDR2 SVGIG (reference sequence). The CDR3 sequence: CAWSQLTGLITF. CDR3 coding DNA: TGTGCCTGGAGTCAACTAACAGGTCTGATCACCTTC.

The rearrangement links TRBV27 to TRBJ2-7; D gene unclear. This CDR3 contains 10 residues. V lost 6 bases, J lost 7 bases, and 7 bases lay in between. CDR1 and CDR2 from the germline V gene are MNHEY and SMNVEV (reference sequence). The CDR3 DNA follows: TGTGCCAGCAGCCTCGGGGAGCAGTACTTC. It is translated as CASSLGEQYF.

The chain uses TRBV6-5 and TRBJ1-6, with D perhaps TRBD1 (5 bases). Trimming shortened V by 8 bases and J by 7 bases, and 6 bases separated the two germline ends. The CDR3 extends over 11 amino acids. The germline CDR1 and CDR2 sequences are MNHEY and SVGAGI. CDR3 sequence (DNA): TGTGCCAGCTGGGGCAATTCACCCCTCCACTTT. Protein sequence: CASWGNSPLHF.

The chain is built from TRBV19 and TRBJ2-5; D gene unclear. The CDR3 is 14 amino acids. CDR1 is LNHDA, CDR2 SQIVND, per germline (reference sequence). The V and J ends lost 5 bases and 4 bases respectively, with 14 bases between them. As DNA, the CDR3 is TGTGCCAGTAGTCCGCGCCCCATCCGAGAGACCCAGTACTTC. Its protein is CASSPRPIRETQYF.